These 5 T cell receptor beta chains came from one sample sequenced in a study of cytomegalovirus exposure and HLA in healthy donors. Researchers ran the PCR with 60 Vbeta and 13 Jbeta primers. This table comes from immunoSEQ multiplex PCR, and its TCRdb copy is limited to in-frame clones, with some not included. Of roughly 150,000 clones listed, 80% to 90% are singletons. The sequencing input was PBMCs. These receptors all stem from a man aged 30 to 39 in good health and CMV-seropositive.

This clone was found once. The V call is TRBV18, the J call TRBJ1-1; 11 nucleotides align to TRBD1. V lost 3 bases to trimming and J lost 10 bases; unmatched junction nucleotides: 7. Per germline, CDR1 KGHSH and CDR2 LQKENI. The CDR3 runs 14 residues. CDR3 region: CASSPQDRGLRAFF. The CDR3 region has the DNA TGTGCCAGCTCACCGCAGGACAGGGGGCTACGAGCTTTCTTT.

The V call is TRBV2, the J call TRBJ1-5; possibly TRBD1 for D (5 bases). With 0 bases removed from V and 7 bases from J, the gap between germline ends came to 7 bases. The length of the CDR3 is 13 residues. Germline V gene lookup returns CDR1 SNHLY and CDR2 FYNNEI. CDR3 protein: CASSEARGQPQHF. CDR3 coding DNA: TGTGCCAGCAGTGAAGCACGGGGGCAGCCCCAGCATTTT. Looking up the rest from reference TRBV2 and TRBJ1-5 gives the full variable domain: EPEVTQTPSHQVTQMGQEVILRCVPISNHLYFYWYRQILGQKVEFLVSFYNNEISEKSEIFDDQFSVERPDGSNFTLKIRSTKLEDSAMYFCASSEARGQPQHFGDGTRLSIL.

The gene calls are TRBV27 and TRBJ1-1; D may be TRBD1 (5 bases). The germline V and J ends were trimmed by 0 bases and 4 bases, with 15 bases remaining between them. The CDR3 contains 16 residues. The germline V gene encodes CDR1 MNHEY and CDR2 SMNVEV (reference sequence). The CDR3 DNA is TGTGCCAGCAGTTTATCTCAGGGTACCCCGGCCACTGAAGCTTTCTTT. This codes for CASSLSQGTPATEAFF.

The chain couples TRBV5-1 to TRBJ1-5, with TRBD1 matching over 8 bases. J gave up 0 bases and V 3 bases, and 2 bases lay outside the gene matches. Per germline, CDR1 SGHRS and CDR2 YFSETQ. CDR3 length: 15 residues. CDR3 amino acids: CASSWTGHSNQPQHF. For the CDR3, the DNA is TGCGCCAGCAGCTGGACAGGGCATAGCAATCAGCCCCAGCATTTT.

There are a few counts of this clone. The CDR3 region has the DNA TGTGCCAGCAGCTTGAACGCCAGGGGGCGACTAGCTGAAGCTTTCTTT. As protein: CASSLNARGRLAEAFF. The chain joins TRBV5-6 to TRBJ1-1; 8 bases agree with TRBD1. V lost 1 base to trimming and J lost 6 bases; unmatched junction nucleotides: 11. The CDR3 runs 16 residues. Germline V CDR1 and CDR2: SGHDT, YYEEEE. The full variable domain, its missing parts supplied by reference TRBV5-6 and TRBJ1-1, is DAGVTQSPTHLIKTRGQQVTLRCSPKSGHDTVSWYQQALGQGPQFIFQYYEEEERQRGNFPDRFSGHQFPNYSSELNVNALLLGDSALYLCASSLNARGRLAEAFFGQGTRLTVV.